The 8 T cell receptor beta chains reported below all come from one sample, sequenced in a study of blood T cells in healthy people across ages. Through a sample-barcoded 5' primer and a J-beta primer mix, a second PCR was run for roughly 6 to 11 cycles. A single record per CDR3 protein comes from TCRdb applying MiXCR to the 5' RACE reads. This table holds about 780,000 distinct CDR3 sequences, about 46% found once. Source material: blood. The receptors stem from a man older than 75 in good health.

This chain connects TRBV6-6 to TRBJ2-7; D not resolved. V lost 1 base and J 7 bases, leaving 11 bases between the germline ends. Germline assignment: CDR1 MNHNY and CDR2 SVGAGI (reference sequence). The CDR3 is made up of 13 amino acids. The CDR3 bases are TGTGCCAGCAGTTACTACCTATCGGGTGAGCAGTACTTC. This codes for CASSYYLSGEQYF.

This clonotype was seen only once. The junction departs from the called germline gene at one end, perhaps through a read error. This rearrangement joins TRBV12-3 or TRBV12-4 to TRBJ2-1; D not resolved. This CDR3 is built from 12 residues. The CDR3 DNA sequence: TGTGCCGGCAGATTAGGAGCATATGAGCAGTTCTTC. It encodes CAGRLGAYEQFF.

The V call is TRBV4-2, the J call TRBJ2-1, with TRBD2 identical over 8 bases. The V gene's germline CDR1 is LGHNA and CDR2 YNFKEQ. J was trimmed by 12 bases and V by 1 base; bases with no gene match: 11. The CDR3 length is 15 residues. The CDR3 nucleotides read TGTGCCAGCAGCCAAGGAGCGGGAGACAACGGTGGGCAGTTCTTC. This translates into CASSQGAGDNGGQFF.

This clonotype was counted only a few times. The gene calls are TRBV4-2 and TRBJ2-2; TRBD1 might be the D (5 bases). The length of the CDR3 is 17 residues. Germline CDR1 and CDR2: LGHNA and YNFKEQ. V gave up 0 bases and J gave up 0 bases, with 11 bases separating them. The CDR3 loop is CASSQDMAGTNTGELFF. The CDR3 nucleotides read TGTGCCAGCAGCCAAGATATGGCAGGGACGAACACCGGGGAGCTGTTTTTT.

This clonotype was detected only once. This chain joins TRBV29-1 and TRBJ2-2; 10 positions match TRBD2. This CDR3 is built from 12 residues. From germline, CDR1 is SQVTM and CDR2 ANQGSEA. The CDR3 sequence is CIASGRAGELFF. CDR3 in DNA: TGCATCGCGAGCGGGAGGGCCGGGGAGCTGTTTTTT.

As regards this clonotype: The germline gene is not matched at one end of the junction; a read error may be the cause. The chain is built from TRBV6-1 and TRBJ2-3, with 11 bases that match TRBD1. The germline V gene encodes CDR1 MNHNS and CDR2 SASEGT. The CDR3 extends over 13 amino acids. The CDR3 loop reads CASSEGTGGTQYF. DNA for the CDR3: TGTGCCAGCAGCGAAGGGACAGGGGGTACGCAGTATTTT.

In this sample, this clonotype turned up a few times. This chain links TRBV3-1 with TRBJ1-2; no definite D call. The V gene lost 0 bases and the J gene lost 11 bases, with 13 bases spanning the gap. Per germline, CDR1 LGHDT and CDR2 YNNKEL (reference sequence). This CDR3 is 13 amino acids long. The CDR3 DNA reads TGTGCCAGCAGCCAAGATGGGCGGAGGAGGTACACCTTC. The encoded protein is CASSQDGRRRYTF.

The DNA of the CDR3 is TGTGCCAGCAGCCCTGCGGGGCGCGCGAGCTCCTACGAGCAGTACTTC. It codes for CASSPAGRASSYEQYF. The gene calls are TRBV27 and TRBJ2-7; tentatively, D is TRBD2 (6 bases). Germline V lookup: CDR1 MNHEY, CDR2 SMNVEV (reference sequence). Trimming pared 6 bases from V and 0 bases from J, leaving 18 bases between. This CDR3 is 16 amino acids long.